This is a list of T cell receptor beta chains from one sample in a study of blood T cell repertoires in COVID-19. The repertoire was sequenced with immunoSEQ multiplex PCR; TCRdb's copy has only in-frame clones and lacks some. The data show about 270,000 clones, 70% to 90% seen once. Material for sequencing was PBMCs or T cells enriched from blood (not recorded which). The receptors shown here come from a woman younger than 45 with acute COVID-19. Both conserved end residues are part of each CDR3. The D gene is left open where the match is weak. Expanded clones get a size class; other rows say once, few or many, or leave the size out.

>TRBJ2-7|TRBV5-4|13|-|-
TGTGCCAGCAGCGACCATCAGGGTCCCGAGCAGTACTTC
CASSDHQGPEQYF
>TRBJ1-1|TRBV27|11|-|-
TGTGCCAGCCGGGGGAGCGAGGAAGCTTTCTTT
CASRGSEEAFF
>TRBJ2-2|TRBV5-6|17|few|TRBD2
TGTGCCAGCAGTTCTCGTATGGCGGGAGGAACCACCGGGGAGCTGTTTTTT
CASSSRMAGGTTGELFF
>TRBJ1-1|TRBV28|14|few|-
TGTGCCAGCAGTTTAGAAGACAGTTACACTGAAGCTTTCTTT
CASSLEDSYTEAFF
>TRBJ2-1|TRBV27|15|-|TRBD1
TGTGCCAGCAGTCGGGGGACAGGTATTTACAATGAGCAGTTCTTC
CASSRGTGIYNEQFF
>TRBJ2-1|TRBV28|14|-|-
TGTGCCAGCACCTCAACGGGAGCGGACAATGAGCAGTTCTTC
CASTSTGADNEQFF
>TRBJ1-6|TRBV27|15|-|-
TGTGCCAGCAGTTCCAACCGGGAGTCGAATTCACCCCTCCACTTT
CASSSNRESNSPLHF
>TRBJ2-2|TRBV4-1|18|-|TRBD2
TGCGCCAGCAGCCAAGTGGATAGCGGGAGGGCCGACACCGGGGAGCTGTTTTTT
CASSQVDSGRADTGELFF
>TRBJ1-2|TRBV14|11|-|-
TGTGCCAGCAGCCAAGATTCGGGCTACACCTTC
CASSQDSGYTF
>TRBJ2-7|TRBV27|13|-|TRBD1
TGTGCCAGCAGTCTCCACGACAGGGGCGAGCAGTACTTC
CASSLHDRGEQYF
>TRBJ2-7|TRBV4-1|16|once|-
TGCGCCAGCAGCCAAGAACAGGGCTATCGAGCTTCCGAGCAGTACTTC
CASSQEQGYRASEQYF
>TRBJ2-4|TRBV7-2|17|-|-
TGTGCCAGCAGCTTAGACCCTTTACTTGATGCCAAAAACATTCAGTACTTC
CASSLDPLLDAKNIQYF
>TRBJ2-4|TRBV4-3|14|-|-
TGCGCCAGCAGCCAAGCGAGCAGGGGCAACATTCAGTACTTC
CASSQASRGNIQYF
>TRBJ1-3|TRBV7-6|17|few|-
TGTGCCAGCAGCTTACCCCCTTATACGGGGGAGAGAAACACCATATATTTT
CASSLPPYTGERNTIYF
>TRBJ2-1|TRBV7-3|14|-|-
TGTGCCAGCAGCTTCGGTCAGGAAAACAATGAGCAGTTCTTC
CASSFGQENNEQFF
>TRBJ2-3|TRBV28|16|-|TRBD1
TGTGCCAGCAGTAACGACAGGGGACTTAGCACAGATACGCAGTATTTT
CASSNDRGLSTDTQYF
>TRBJ2-7|TRBV28|12|-|TRBD1
TGTGCCAGCAGAATACAGGGGGGCGAGCAGTACTTC
CASRIQGGEQYF
>TRBJ2-7|TRBV18|19|-|TRBD2
TGTGCCAGCTCACCGCGGGGACAGGGGACTAGCGGGCGGATGACTGAGCAGTACTTC
CASSPRGQGTSGRMTEQYF
>TRBJ2-5|TRBV6-1|15|-|TRBD2
TGTGCCAGCAGTGAGGGACTAGCCGGATCGGAGACCCAGTACTTC
CASSEGLAGSETQYF
>TRBJ1-5|TRBV24-1|13|-|TRBD1
TGTGCCACATCCGGGACAGACCATCAGCCCCAGCATTTT
CATSGTDHQPQHF
>TRBJ1-5|TRBV28|14|once|-
TGTGCCAGCAGCCAGCATGGGGAGAGTCAGCCCCAGCATTTT
CASSQHGESQPQHF
>TRBJ1-2|TRBV4-1|13|-|TRBD1
TGCGCCAGCAGCCTGGGACAGGGCTATGGCTACACCTTC
CASSLGQGYGYTF
>TRBJ2-7|TRBV3-1/TRBV3-2|15|-|TRBD1
TGTGCCATCCTTGGTTGGGACAGGGAGCCCTACGAGCAGTACTTC
CAILGWDREPYEQYF
>TRBJ1-5|TRBV6-5|14|few|-
TGTGCCAGCAGCAGGACAGATAGCAATCAGCCCCAGCATTTT
CASSRTDSNQPQHF
>TRBJ2-6|TRBV28|15|-|-
TGTGCCAGCAGTTACTATGTGTCTGGGGCCAACGTCCTGACTTTC
CASSYYVSGANVLTF
>TRBJ1-3|TRBV19|15|few|-
TGTGCCAGTAGACTACAGGATTCCTCTGGAAACACCATATATTTT
CASRLQDSSGNTIYF
>TRBJ2-1|TRBV19|11|-|-
TGTGCCAGTAGTATTGAGGGTGAGCAGTTCTTC
CASSIEGEQFF
>TRBJ2-1|TRBV9|16|-|TRBD2
TGTGCCAGCAGCGTAGGCCCTAGCGGGGGCGACAATGAGCAGTTCTTC
CASSVGPSGGDNEQFF
>TRBJ1-2|TRBV9|15|-|-
TGTGCCAGCAGCGTAGAACCGGGGGGGGCCTATGGCTACACCTTC
CASSVEPGGAYGYTF
>TRBJ2-1|TRBV9|16|-|-
TGTGCCAGCAATCTAGCCGTGACTAGTCCCTACAATGAGCAGTTCTTC
CASNLAVTSPYNEQFF
>TRBJ2-1|TRBV24-1|16|few|-
TGTGCCACCAGTGATTCGCGGGCTAGCTCCTACAATGAGCAGTTCTTC
CATSDSRASSYNEQFF